The 21 T cell receptor beta chains below were found in one sample sequenced in a study of T cell repertoires in cytomegalovirus infection. TCRdb re-called the reads through MiXCR, storing one row per CDR3 protein. Of hundreds of thousands of distinct CDR3 sequences listed, more than 20% are singletons. Sequenced input: CD8+ T cells from PBMCs. The receptors originated from a human donor in good health (CMV status not recorded). Some clones in this sample may be carry-over from other donors' samples.

The V call is TRBV20-1, the J call TRBJ2-4; maybe TRBD1 (6 bases). The germline gives CDR1 DFQATT, CDR2 SNEGSKA (reference sequence). The CDR3 length is 14 residues. With 0 bases removed from V and 2 bases from J, the gap between germline ends came to 8 bases. CDR3 amino acids: CSARDGQTKNIQYF. Here the CDR3 DNA reads TGCAGTGCTAGAGATGGACAGACCAAAAACATTCAGTACTTC.

This clonotype has more than one count but fewer than ten. V and J are TRBV10-3 and TRBJ2-5; 9 bases agree with TRBD2. The CDR3 contains 15 residues. The germline V gene encodes CDR1 ENHRY and CDR2 SYGVKD. V gave up 4 bases and J gave up 5 bases; unmatched junction bases: 8. CDR3 DNA: TGTGCCATCAGTGCCTCCCCTAGCGGGGCTGAGACCCAGTACTTC. Translation: CAISASPSGAETQYF.

This clonotype has a count of ten or more. This chain links TRBV7-6 with TRBJ1-5; D gene unclear. Trimming removed 5 bases at V and 9 bases at J, with 11 bases between. The CDR3 covers 12 residues. CDR1 is SGHVS, CDR2 FNYEAQ, per germline. CDR3: CASSPSTGPQHF. CDR3 bases: TGTGCCAGCAGCCCTTCGACCGGGCCCCAGCATTTT.

This clonotype occurred a few times. The rearrangement links TRBV7-2 to TRBJ2-2, with 7 bases matching TRBD1. The CDR3 extends over 17 amino acids. Germline values: CDR1 SGHTA, CDR2 FQGNSA. The V segment lost 1 base and the J segment 0 bases; nucleotides outside the gene matches: 5. The CDR3 DNA is TGTGCCAGCAGCTTAGGCAGGGGGACAGCGAACACCGGGGAGCTGTTTTTT. Its protein product is CASSLGRGTANTGELFF.

The chain's CDR3 is CASSGTLPGPYNSPLHF. Here the CDR3 DNA reads TGTGCCAGCAGCGGGACACTACCGGGGCCCTATAATTCACCCCTCCACTTT. The chain carries TRBV2 and TRBJ1-6; TRBD1 is a possible D gene (6 bases). The V end lost 6 bases, the J end lost 2 bases, and 17 bases lay between the germline ends. CDR3 length: 17 amino acids. Germline V gives CDR1 SNHLY, CDR2 FYNNEI.

This clonotype was seen only a few times. The chain joins TRBV7-8 to TRBJ1-6, with 9 positions matching TRBD1. CDR3 size: 14 residues. V lost 5 bases, J lost 9 bases, and 5 bases stayed unmatched. Germline values: CDR1 SGHVS, CDR2 FQNEAQ. The CDR3 sequence is CASSLGQGLSPLHF. In DNA form, the CDR3 reads TGTGCCAGCAGCCTGGGACAGGGACTTTCACCCCTCCACTTT.

This clonotype was picked up a small number of times. The V gene is TRBV10-3, the J gene TRBJ2-3; tentatively, D is TRBD2 (5 bases). CDR3 length: 14 amino acids. Trimming took off 7 bases at V and 2 bases at J, with 13 bases between the two ends. Germline V CDR1 and CDR2: ENHRY, SYGVKD. The CDR3 sequence: CAITEGRITDTQYF. CDR3 sequence (DNA): TGTGCCATCACCGAGGGTCGGATCACAGATACGCAGTATTTT.

V is TRBV7-9 and J is TRBJ2-1; a weak D match, TRBD1 (6 bases). This CDR3 contains 15 residues. Trimming removed 6 bases from V and 10 bases from J, with 22 bases in between. Germline CDR1 reads SEHNR; CDR2 reads FQNEAQ (reference sequence). The CDR3 is CASSDRDNFGAEQFF. Here the CDR3 DNA reads TGTGCCAGCAGTGACCGGGACAATTTCGGTGCAGAGCAGTTCTTC.

This clonotype has at least ten counts. The chain combines TRBV4-2 with TRBJ1-2; D unclear. Germline V gene data show CDR1 as LGHNA and CDR2 as YNFKEQ. The CDR3 loop spans 14 amino acids. The V gene lost 0 bases and the J gene lost 5 bases, with 10 bases spanning the gap. The CDR3 spells CASSQESISYGYTF. The CDR3, as DNA: TGTGCCAGCAGCCAAGAGTCAATTTCTTATGGCTACACCTTC.

The CDR3 spells CASSEGVSRDLDTQYF. CDR3 DNA: TGTGCCAGCAGTGAAGGGGTTAGCAGGGATCTAGATACGCAGTATTTT. J is TRBJ2-3 and V is TRBV25-1; D perhaps matches TRBD1 (5 bases). Germline V lookup: CDR1 MGHDK, CDR2 SYGVNS. The V gene lost 2 bases and the J gene lost 5 bases, with 17 bases spanning the gap. There are 16 residues in the CDR3.

The V call is TRBV11-3, the J call TRBJ2-7; 7 bases agree with TRBD1. Germline V gene sequence: CDR1 SGHNT, CDR2 YENEEA. The CDR3 runs to 15 residues. V dropped 7 bases and J dropped 4; count of bases not matched to a gene: 13. The CDR3 spells CASTCSRTGVYEQYF. In DNA form, the CDR3 reads TGTGCCAGCACCTGTTCTAGGACAGGAGTGTACGAGCAGTACTTC.

In its sample, this clonotype was seen once. A read error is possible here, since a much larger clone lies one base away. The J gene is TRBJ1-1, the V gene TRBV11-3; D is uncertain. Germline V gene data show CDR1 as SGHNT and CDR2 as YENEEA. The CDR3 contains 13 residues. The CDR3 DNA reads TGTGCCAGCAGCTTCCTAGAGAACACTGAAGCTGTCTTT. Protein sequence: CASSFLENTEAVF.

This clonotype showed up many times. The chain links TRBV12-3 or TRBV12-4 to TRBJ2-7; tentative D call: TRBD2 (6 bases). V was trimmed by 4 bases and J by 0 bases, leaving 10 bases between them. This CDR3 is 14 amino acids long. The CDR3 here is CASSWGVGSYEQYV. The CDR3 coding sequence is TGTGCCAGCAGTTGGGGGGTCGGCTCCTACGAGCAGTACGTC.

The chain recombines TRBV4-2 with TRBJ2-1; 8 bases line up with TRBD2. V lost 0 bases to trimming and J lost 5 bases; unmatched junction nucleotides: 12. Germline CDR1 and CDR2: LGHNA and YNFKEQ. The length of the CDR3 is 18 residues. For the CDR3, the DNA is TGTGCCAGCAGCCAAGACTCTACCCGGGGGGGCCCGGACAATGAGCAGTTCTTC. Amino acids: CASSQDSTRGGPDNEQFF.

This clonotype was observed at least ten times. This chain uses TRBV28 with TRBJ1-2; D is unresolved. V was clipped by 3 bases and J by 6 bases, with 14 bases between them. CDR3 length: 14 residues. Germline V gene sequence: CDR1 MDHEN, CDR2 SYDVKM. This chain's CDR3 is CASSFDQSPDGYTF. The CDR3 DNA sequence: TGTGCCAGCAGTTTTGACCAGAGCCCCGATGGCTACACCTTC.

The chain combines TRBV10-3 with TRBJ1-1; no definite D call. The V and J ends lost 3 bases and 5 bases respectively, with 10 bases between them. Germline V gene data show CDR1 as ENHRY and CDR2 as SYGVKD. This CDR3 region has 13 residues. Here the CDR3 reads CAISDSTTTEAFF. The CDR3 DNA follows: TGTGCCATCAGTGACTCGACTACGACTGAAGCTTTCTTT.

This chain joins TRBV20-1 and TRBJ1-5, with TRBD1 matching 8 bases. Germline V gene sequence: CDR1 DFQATT, CDR2 SNEGSKA (reference sequence). The CDR3 consists of 15 residues. J gave up 7 bases and V 0 bases, and 8 bases lay outside the gene matches. The CDR3 here is CSARDSTGGDQPQHF. In DNA, the CDR3 is TGCAGTGCTAGAGACAGTACAGGGGGAGACCAGCCCCAGCATTTT.

Of note for this clonotype: A clone one base away is much larger, so this may be a read error. The chain links TRBV28 to TRBJ1-5; tentative D call: TRBD1 (6 bases). The ends were cut back, 8 bases at V and 7 bases at J, with 27 bases in the middle. Germline loops: CDR1 MDHEN, CDR2 SYDVKM. The CDR3 is made up of 17 amino acids. CDR3 sequence reads: CASRRRSGGRAGQPQHF. The CDR3 nucleotides read TGTGCCAGCCGCCGTAGGAGCGGGGGCCGGGCAGGGCAGCCCCAGCATTTT.

This clonotype was recorded at least ten times. The chain carries TRBV7-3 and TRBJ1-2, with 7 bases fitting TRBD1. V lost 0 bases to trimming and J lost 8 bases; unmatched junction nucleotides: 6. CDR3 size: 14 residues. Per the germline V gene, CDR1 is SGHTA and CDR2 is FQGTGA. CDR3 region: CASSLTGGRRGYTF. The CDR3, as DNA: TGTGCCAGCAGCTTAACAGGGGGCCGGAGAGGCTACACCTTC.

This clonotype was seen a handful of times. The J gene is TRBJ1-3, the V gene TRBV27; 7 bases map to TRBD1. Germline CDR1 reads MNHEY; CDR2 reads SMNVEV (reference sequence). V lost 5 bases to trimming and J lost 0 bases; unmatched junction nucleotides: 7. The CDR3 runs to 16 residues. The CDR3 protein is CASSPLGTASGNTIYF. In DNA, the CDR3 is TGTGCCAGCAGTCCCTTGGGGACAGCCTCTGGAAACACCATATATTTT.

The rearrangement joins TRBV29-1 to TRBJ1-2; D gene unclear. Germline V gene lookup returns CDR1 SQVTM and CDR2 ANQGSEA. This CDR3 region has 11 residues. With 5 bases removed from V and 7 bases from J, the gap between germline ends came to 11 bases. The CDR3 DNA reads TGCAGCGTTATAGGGCGGAGTGGCTACACCTTC. Amino acid sequence: CSVIGRSGYTF.